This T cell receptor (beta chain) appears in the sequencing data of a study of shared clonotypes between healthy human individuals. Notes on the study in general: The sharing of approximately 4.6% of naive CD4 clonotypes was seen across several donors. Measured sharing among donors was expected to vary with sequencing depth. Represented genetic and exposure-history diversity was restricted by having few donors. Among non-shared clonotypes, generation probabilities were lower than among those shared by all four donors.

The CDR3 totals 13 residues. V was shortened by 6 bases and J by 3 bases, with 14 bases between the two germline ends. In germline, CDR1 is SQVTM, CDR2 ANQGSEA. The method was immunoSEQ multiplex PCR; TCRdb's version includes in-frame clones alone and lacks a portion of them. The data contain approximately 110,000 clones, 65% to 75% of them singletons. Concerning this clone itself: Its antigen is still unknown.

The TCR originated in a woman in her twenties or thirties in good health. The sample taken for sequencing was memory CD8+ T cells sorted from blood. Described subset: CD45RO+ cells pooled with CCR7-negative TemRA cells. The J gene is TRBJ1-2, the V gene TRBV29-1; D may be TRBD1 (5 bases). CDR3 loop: CSVLLGGYYGYTF. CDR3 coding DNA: TGCAGCGTACTTCTTGGGGGGTACTATGGCTACACCTTC.